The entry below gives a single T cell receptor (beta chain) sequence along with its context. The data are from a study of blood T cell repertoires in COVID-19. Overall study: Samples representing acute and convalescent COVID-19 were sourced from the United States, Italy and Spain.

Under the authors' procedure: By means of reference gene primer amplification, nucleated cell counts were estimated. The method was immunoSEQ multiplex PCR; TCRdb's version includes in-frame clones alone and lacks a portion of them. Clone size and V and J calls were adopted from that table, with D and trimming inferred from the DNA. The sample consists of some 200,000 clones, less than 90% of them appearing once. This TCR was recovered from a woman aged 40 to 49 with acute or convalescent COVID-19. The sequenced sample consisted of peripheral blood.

CDR3 DNA: TGTGCCAGCCGAACCCCCACGGGGGGGAACACCGGGGAGCTGTTTTTT. It yields the protein CASRTPTGGNTGELFF. This chain connects TRBV5-4 to TRBJ2-2, with 7 bases that match TRBD2. Germline V gene data show CDR1 as SGHNT and CDR2 as YYREEE (reference sequence). There are 16 residues in the CDR3. Trimming took 7 bases from V and 1 from J; bases not matched to a gene: 10.